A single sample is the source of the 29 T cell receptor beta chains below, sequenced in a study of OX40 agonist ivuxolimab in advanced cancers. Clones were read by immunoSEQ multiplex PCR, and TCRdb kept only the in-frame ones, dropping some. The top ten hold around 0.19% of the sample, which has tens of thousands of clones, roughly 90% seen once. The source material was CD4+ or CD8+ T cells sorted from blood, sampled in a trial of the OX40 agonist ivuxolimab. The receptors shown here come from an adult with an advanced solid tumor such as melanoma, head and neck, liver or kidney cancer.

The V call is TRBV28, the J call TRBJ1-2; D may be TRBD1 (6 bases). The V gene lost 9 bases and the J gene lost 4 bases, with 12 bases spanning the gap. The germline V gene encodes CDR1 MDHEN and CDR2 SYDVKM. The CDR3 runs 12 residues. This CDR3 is CASRQASYGYTF. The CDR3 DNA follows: TGTGCCAGTAGACAGGCAAGCTATGGCTACACCTTC.

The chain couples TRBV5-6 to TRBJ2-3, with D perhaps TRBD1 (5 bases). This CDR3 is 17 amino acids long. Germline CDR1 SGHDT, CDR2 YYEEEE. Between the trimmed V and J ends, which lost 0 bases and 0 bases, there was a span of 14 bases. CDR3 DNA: TGTGCCAGCAGCTTGGAATTAGGTACAGGAAGCACAGATACGCAGTATTTT. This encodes CASSLELGTGSTDTQYF.

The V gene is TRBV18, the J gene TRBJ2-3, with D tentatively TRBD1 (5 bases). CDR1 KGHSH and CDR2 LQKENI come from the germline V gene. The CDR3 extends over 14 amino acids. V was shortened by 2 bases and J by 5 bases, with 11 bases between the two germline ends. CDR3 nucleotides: TGTGCCAGCTCACCATCGCAGGGAAAAGATACGCAGTATTTT. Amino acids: CASSPSQGKDTQYF.

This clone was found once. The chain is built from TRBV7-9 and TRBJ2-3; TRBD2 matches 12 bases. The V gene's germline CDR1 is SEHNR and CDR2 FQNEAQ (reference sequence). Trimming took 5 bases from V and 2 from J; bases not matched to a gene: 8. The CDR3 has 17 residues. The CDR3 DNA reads TGTGCCAGCAGCGGGCGGACTAGCGGGAAAGTCACAGATACGCAGTATTTT. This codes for CASSGRTSGKVTDTQYF.

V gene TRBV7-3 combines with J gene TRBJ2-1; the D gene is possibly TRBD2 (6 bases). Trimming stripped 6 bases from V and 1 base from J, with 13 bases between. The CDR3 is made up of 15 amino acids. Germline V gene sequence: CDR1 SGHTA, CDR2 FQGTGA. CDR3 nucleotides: TGTGCCAGCAGTTTCCAAGCGGGTTCCTACAATGAGCAGTTCTTC. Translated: CASSFQAGSYNEQFF.

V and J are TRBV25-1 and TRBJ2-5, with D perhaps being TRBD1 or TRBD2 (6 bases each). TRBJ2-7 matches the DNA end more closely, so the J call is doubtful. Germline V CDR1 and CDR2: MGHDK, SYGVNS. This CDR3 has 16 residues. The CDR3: CASSESIGGAGYEQYF. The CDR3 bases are TGTGCCAGCAGTGAATCTATCGGGGGCGCTGGCTACGAGCAGTACTTC.

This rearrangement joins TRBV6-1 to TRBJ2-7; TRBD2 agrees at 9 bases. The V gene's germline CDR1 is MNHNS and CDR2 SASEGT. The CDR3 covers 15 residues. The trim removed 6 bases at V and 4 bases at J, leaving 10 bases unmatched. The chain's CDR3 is CASRTIAGESYEQYF. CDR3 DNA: TGTGCCAGCAGGACCATAGCGGGAGAATCGTACGAGCAGTACTTC.

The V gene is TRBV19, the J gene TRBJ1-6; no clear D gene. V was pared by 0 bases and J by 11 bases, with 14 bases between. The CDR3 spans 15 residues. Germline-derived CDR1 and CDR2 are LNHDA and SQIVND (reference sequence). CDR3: CASSIEPGLKAPLHF. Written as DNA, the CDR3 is TGTGCCAGTAGTATAGAGCCCGGGTTGAAGGCACCCCTCCACTTT.

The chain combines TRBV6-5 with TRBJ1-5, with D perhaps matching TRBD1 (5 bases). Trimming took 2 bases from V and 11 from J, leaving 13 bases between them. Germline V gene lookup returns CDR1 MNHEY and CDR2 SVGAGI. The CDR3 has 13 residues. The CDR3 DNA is TGTGCCAGCAGTTACACAGGTCGAGAGGCCCAGCATTTT. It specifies CASSYTGREAQHF.

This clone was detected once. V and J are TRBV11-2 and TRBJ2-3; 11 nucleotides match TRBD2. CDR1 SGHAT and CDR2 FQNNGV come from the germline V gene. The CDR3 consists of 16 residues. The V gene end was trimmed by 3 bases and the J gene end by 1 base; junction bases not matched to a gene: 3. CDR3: CASSFRLAGRTDTQYF. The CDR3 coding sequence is TGTGCCAGCAGCTTCCGACTAGCGGGGCGCACAGATACGCAGTATTTT.

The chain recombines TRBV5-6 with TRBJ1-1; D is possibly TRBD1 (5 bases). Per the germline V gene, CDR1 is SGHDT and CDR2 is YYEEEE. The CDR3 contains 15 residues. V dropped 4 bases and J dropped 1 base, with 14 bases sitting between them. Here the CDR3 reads CASSGRRGRNTEAFF. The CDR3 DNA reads TGTGCCAGCAGCGGGAGGAGGGGTCGGAACACTGAAGCTTTCTTT.

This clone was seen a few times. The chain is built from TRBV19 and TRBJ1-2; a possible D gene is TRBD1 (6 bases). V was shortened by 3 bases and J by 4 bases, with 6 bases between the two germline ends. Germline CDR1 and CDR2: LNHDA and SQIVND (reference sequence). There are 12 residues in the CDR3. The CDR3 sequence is CASSMTGYGYTF. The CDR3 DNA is TGTGCCAGTAGTATGACAGGCTATGGCTACACCTTC.

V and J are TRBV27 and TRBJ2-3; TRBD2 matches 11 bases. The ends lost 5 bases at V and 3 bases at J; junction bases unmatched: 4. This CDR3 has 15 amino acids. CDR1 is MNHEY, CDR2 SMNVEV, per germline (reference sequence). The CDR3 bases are TGTGCCAGCAGTCAACTAGCGGGAGAGACAGATACGCAGTATTTT. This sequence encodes CASSQLAGETDTQYF.

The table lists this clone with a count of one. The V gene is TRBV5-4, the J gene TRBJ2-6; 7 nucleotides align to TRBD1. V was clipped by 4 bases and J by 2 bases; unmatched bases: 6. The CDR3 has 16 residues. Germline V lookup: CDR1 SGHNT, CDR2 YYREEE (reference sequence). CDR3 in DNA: TGTGCCAGCAGCCGCGCAGGGGGTCCTGGGGCCAACGTCCTGACTTTC. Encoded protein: CASSRAGGPGANVLTF.

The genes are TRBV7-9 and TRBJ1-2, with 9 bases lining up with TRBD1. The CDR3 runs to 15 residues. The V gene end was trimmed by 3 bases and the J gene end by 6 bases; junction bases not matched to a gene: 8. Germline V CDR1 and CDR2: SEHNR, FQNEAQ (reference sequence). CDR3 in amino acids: CASSLGQGRENGYTF. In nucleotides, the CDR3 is TGTGCCAGCAGCTTGGGACAGGGAAGAGAGAATGGCTACACCTTC.

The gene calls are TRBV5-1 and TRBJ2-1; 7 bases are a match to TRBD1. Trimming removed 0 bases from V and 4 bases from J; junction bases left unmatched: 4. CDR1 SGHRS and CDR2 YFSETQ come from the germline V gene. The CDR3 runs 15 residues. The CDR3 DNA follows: TGCGCCAGCAGCTTGGAGGGGGCCCGATACAATGAGCAGTTCTTC. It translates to CASSLEGARYNEQFF.

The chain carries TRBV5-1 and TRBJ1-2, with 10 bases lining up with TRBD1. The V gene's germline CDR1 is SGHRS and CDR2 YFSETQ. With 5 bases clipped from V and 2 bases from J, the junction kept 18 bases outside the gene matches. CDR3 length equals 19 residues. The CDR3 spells CASRFHAPGQGTSNYGYTF. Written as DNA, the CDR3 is TGCGCCAGCAGGTTCCACGCTCCGGGACAGGGGACCTCAAACTATGGCTACACCTTC.

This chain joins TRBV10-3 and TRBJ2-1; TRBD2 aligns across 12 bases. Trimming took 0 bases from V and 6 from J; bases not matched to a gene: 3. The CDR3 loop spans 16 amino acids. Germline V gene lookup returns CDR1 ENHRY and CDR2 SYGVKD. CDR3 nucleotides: TGTGCCATCAGTGAGTCGAGACTAGCGGGGGTCAATGAGCAGTTCTTC. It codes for CAISESRLAGVNEQFF.

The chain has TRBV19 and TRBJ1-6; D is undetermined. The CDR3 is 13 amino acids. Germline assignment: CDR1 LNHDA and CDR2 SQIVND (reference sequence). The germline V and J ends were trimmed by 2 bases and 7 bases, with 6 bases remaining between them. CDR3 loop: CASSIYGNSPLHF. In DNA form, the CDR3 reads TGTGCCAGTAGTATATACGGGAATTCACCCCTCCACTTT.

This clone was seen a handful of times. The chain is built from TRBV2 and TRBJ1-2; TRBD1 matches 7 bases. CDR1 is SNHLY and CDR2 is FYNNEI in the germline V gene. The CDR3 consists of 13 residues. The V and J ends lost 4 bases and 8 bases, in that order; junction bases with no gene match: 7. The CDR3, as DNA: TGTGCCAGCAGTGCAGACAGGGCTTTGGGCTACACCTTC. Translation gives CASSADRALGYTF.

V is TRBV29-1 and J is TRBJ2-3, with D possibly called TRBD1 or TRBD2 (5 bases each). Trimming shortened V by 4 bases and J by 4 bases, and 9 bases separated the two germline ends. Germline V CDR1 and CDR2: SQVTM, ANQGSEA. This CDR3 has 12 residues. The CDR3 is CSVVVGADTQYF. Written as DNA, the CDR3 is TGCAGCGTTGTAGTGGGGGCAGATACGCAGTATTTT.

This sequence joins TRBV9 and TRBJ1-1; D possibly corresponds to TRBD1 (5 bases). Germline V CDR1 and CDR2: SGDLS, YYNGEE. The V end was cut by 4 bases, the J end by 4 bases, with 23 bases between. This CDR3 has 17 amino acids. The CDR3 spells CASSPHPGGLMSTEAFF. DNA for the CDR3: TGTGCCAGCAGCCCTCATCCCGGGGGACTAATGAGCACTGAAGCTTTCTTT.

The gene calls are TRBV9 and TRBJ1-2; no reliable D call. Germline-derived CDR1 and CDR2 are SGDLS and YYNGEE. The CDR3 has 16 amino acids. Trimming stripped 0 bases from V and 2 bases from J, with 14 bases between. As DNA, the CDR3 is TGTGCCAGCAGCGTAGTTCCCAACAGCCCCAACTATGGCTACACCTTC. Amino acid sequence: CASSVVPNSPNYGYTF. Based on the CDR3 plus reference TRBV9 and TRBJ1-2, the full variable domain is DSGVTQTPKHLITATGQRVTLRCSPRSGDLSVYWYQQSLDQGLQFLIQYYNGEERAKGNILERFSAQQFPDLHSELNLSSLELGDSALYFCASSVVPNSPNYGYTFGSGTRLTVV.

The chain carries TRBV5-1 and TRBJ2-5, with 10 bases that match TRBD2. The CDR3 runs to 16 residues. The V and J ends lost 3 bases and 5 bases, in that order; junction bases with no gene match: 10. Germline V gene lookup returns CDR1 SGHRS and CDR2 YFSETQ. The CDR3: CASSWTSGATQETQYF. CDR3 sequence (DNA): TGCGCCAGCAGCTGGACTAGCGGCGCTACCCAGGAGACCCAGTACTTC.

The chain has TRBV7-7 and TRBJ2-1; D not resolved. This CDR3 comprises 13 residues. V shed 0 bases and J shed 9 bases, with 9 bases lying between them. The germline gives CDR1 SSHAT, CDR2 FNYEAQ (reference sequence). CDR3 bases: TGTGCCAGCAGCTTAGCCCCCCGGAGTGAGCAGTTCTTC. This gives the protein CASSLAPRSEQFF.

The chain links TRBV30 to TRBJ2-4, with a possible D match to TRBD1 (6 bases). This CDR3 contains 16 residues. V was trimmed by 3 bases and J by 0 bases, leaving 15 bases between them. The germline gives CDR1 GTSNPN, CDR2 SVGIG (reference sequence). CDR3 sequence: CAWSGGQSLAKNIQYF. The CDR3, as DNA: TGTGCCTGGAGCGGTGGACAGAGCTTAGCCAAAAACATTCAGTACTTC.

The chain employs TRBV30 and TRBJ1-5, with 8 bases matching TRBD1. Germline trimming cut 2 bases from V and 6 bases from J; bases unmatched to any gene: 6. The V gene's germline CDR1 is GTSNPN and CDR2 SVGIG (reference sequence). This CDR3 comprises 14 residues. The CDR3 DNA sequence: TGTGCCTGGAGTATCTCAGGGGGCGGTCAGCCCCAGCATTTT. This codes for CAWSISGGGQPQHF.

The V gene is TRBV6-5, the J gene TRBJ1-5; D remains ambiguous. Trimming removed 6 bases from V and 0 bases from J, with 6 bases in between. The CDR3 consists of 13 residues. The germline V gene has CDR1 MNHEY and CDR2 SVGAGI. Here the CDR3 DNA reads TGTGCCAGCAGAAGGGATAGCAATCAGCCCCAGCATTTT. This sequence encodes CASRRDSNQPQHF.

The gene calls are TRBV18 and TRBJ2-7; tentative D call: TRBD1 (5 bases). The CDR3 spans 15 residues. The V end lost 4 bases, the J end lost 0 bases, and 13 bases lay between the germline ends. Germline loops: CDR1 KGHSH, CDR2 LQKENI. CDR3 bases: TGTGCCAGCTCACTTTATGACAGCCTCTCCTACGAGCAGTACTTC. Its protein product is CASSLYDSLSYEQYF.